This TCR beta chain was sequenced during a study of blood T cell repertoires in COVID-19. Germline V gene sequence: CDR1 LNHDA, CDR2 SQIVND (reference sequence). V dropped 5 bases and J dropped 4; count of bases not matched to a gene: 7. This CDR3 comprises 16 residues. Only in-frame clones appear in the TCRdb table, and some are missing; sequencing was by immunoSEQ multiplex PCR. The table lists fewer than 300,000 clones, 80% to 85% of them singletons. This receptor was taken from a person aged 65 to 85 with COVID-19, enrolled during active disease. This chain links TRBV19 with TRBJ2-3; 12 bases are shared with TRBD2. The sample consisted of peripheral blood. The CDR3 reads CASSPRLAGVSDTQYF. Here the CDR3 DNA reads TGTGCCAGTAGTCCACGACTAGCGGGAGTATCAGATACGCAGTATTTT.